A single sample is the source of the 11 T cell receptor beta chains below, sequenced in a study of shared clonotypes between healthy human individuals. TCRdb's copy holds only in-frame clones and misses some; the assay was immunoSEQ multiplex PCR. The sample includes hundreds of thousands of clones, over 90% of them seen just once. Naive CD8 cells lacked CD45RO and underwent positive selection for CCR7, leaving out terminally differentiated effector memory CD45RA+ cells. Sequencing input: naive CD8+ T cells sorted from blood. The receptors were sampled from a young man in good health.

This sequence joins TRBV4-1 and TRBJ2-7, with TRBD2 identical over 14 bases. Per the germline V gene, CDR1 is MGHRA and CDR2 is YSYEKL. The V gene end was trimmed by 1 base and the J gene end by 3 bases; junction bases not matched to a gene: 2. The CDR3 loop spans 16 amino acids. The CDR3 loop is CASSQGGLAGVYEQYF. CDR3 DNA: TGCGCCAGCAGCCAAGGGGGACTAGCGGGAGTCTACGAGCAGTACTTC.

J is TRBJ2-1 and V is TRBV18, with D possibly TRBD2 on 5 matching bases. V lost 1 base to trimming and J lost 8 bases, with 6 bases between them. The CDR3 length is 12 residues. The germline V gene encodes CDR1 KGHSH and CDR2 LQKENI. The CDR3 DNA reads TGTGCCAGCTCACCACGTAGCGATGAGCAGTTCTTC. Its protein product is CASSPRSDEQFF.

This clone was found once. CDR3 coding DNA: TGTGCCAGCAACCCGGGACAGGGTTTTGGCTGGATGAATGAGCAGTTCTTC. Amino acids: CASNPGQGFGWMNEQFF. The V call is TRBV11-2, the J call TRBJ2-1; 9 nucleotides line up with TRBD1. Per the germline V gene, CDR1 is SGHAT and CDR2 is FQNNGV. V lost 7 bases and J lost 7; bases outside the gene matches: 17. This CDR3 is built from 17 residues.

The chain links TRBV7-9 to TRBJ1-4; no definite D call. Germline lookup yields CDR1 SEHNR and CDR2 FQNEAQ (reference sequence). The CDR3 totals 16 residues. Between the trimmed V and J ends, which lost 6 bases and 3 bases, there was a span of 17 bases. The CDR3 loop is CASSLTHVRANEKLFF. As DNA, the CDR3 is TGTGCCAGCAGTCTAACACACGTCAGAGCTAATGAAAAACTGTTTTTT.

CDR3 nucleotides: TGTGCCAGCAGCTTAGCTGGGCGGAAGTGGGGACAGGGCGAAAACATTCAGTACTTC. Its translation is CASSLAGRKWGQGENIQYF. The gene calls are TRBV7-9 and TRBJ2-4; 9 nucleotides line up with TRBD1. J was trimmed by 5 bases and V by 0 bases; bases with no gene match: 14. The length of the CDR3 is 19 residues. The germline V gene has CDR1 SEHNR and CDR2 FQNEAQ (reference sequence).

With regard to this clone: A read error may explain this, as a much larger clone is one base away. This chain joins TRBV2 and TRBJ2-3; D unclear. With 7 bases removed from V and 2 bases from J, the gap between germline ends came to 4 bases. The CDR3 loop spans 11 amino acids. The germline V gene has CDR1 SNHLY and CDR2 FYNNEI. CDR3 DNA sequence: TGTGCCAGCACCCCCACAGATACGCAGTATTTT. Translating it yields CASTPTDTQYF.

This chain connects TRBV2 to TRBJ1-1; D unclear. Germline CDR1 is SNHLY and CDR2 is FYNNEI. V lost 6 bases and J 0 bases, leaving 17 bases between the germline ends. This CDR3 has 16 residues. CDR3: CASSHKTTTMNTEAFF. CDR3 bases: TGTGCCAGCAGCCATAAAACGACAACCATGAACACTGAAGCTTTCTTT.

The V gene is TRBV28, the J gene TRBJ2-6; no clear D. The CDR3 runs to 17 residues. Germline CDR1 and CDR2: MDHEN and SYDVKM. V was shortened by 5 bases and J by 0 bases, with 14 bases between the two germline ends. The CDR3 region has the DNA TGTGCCAGCAGTGCTTTGAGGACGGACTCTGGGGCCAACGTCCTGACTTTC. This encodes CASSALRTDSGANVLTF.

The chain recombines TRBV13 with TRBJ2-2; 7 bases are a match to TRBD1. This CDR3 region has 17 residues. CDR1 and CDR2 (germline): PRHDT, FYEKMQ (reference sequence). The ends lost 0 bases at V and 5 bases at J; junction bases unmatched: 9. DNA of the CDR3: TGTGCCAGCAGCTTAGGCCGAGGGGGCGGGCGTACCGGGGAGCTGTTTTTT. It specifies CASSLGRGGGRTGELFF.

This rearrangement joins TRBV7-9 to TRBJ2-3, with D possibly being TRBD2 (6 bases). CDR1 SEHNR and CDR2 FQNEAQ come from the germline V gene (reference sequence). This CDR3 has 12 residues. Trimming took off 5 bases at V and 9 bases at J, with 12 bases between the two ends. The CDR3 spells CASSPGLITQYF. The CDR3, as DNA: TGTGCCAGCAGCCCGGGACTTATCACGCAGTATTTT.

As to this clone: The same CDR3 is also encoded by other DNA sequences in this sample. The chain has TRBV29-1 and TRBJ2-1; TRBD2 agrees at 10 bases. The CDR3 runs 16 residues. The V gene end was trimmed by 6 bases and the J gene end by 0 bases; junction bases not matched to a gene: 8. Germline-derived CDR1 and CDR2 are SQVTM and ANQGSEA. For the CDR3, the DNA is TGCAGCGTGGCGGGGCTAGCGGGAGTCTCCTACAATGAGCAGTTCTTC. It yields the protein CSVAGLAGVSYNEQFF.